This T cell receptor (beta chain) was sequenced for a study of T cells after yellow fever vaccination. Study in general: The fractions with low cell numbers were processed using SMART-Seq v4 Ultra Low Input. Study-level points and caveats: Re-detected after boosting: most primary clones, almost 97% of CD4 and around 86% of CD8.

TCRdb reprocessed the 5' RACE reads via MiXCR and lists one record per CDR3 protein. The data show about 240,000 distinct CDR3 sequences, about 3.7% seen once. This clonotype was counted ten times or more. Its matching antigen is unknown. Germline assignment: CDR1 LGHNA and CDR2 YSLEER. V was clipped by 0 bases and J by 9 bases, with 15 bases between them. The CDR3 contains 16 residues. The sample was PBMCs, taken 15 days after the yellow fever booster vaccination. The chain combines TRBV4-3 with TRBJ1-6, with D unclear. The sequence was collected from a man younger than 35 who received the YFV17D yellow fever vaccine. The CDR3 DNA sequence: TGCGCCAGCAGCCAAGATACGATAAACAGTTTTTCACCCCTCCACTTT. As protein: CASSQDTINSFSPLHF.